In this sample, the clone carrying this T cell receptor (beta chain) turned up a few times. Its antigen is unknown. This sample was included in a study of CD8 T cells in ankylosing spondylitis. Study results and caveats: Reports of some motif variants in reactive arthritis synovial fluid and blood predate this one. Clones linked with disease were CD8+ and fairly uncommon in the peripheral blood. Within ankylosing spondylitis blood, a TCR beta motif made up of seven to nine highly homologous variants appeared to be characteristic. Significantly higher representation of disease-linked clones was reported for matched ankylosing spondylitis synovial fluid.

TCRdb recomputed calls from the 5' RACE reads with MiXCR, one row per CDR3 protein. This repertoire shows fewer than 25,000 distinct CDR3 sequences, over 10% found once; its top ten account for less than 35%. The V and J ends lost 0 bases and 6 bases respectively, with 13 bases between them. Germline CDR1 LGHNA, CDR2 YSLEER. This CDR3 contains 15 residues. The specimen was blood. The clonotype comes from a male donor with ankylosing spondylitis or in good health (not recorded which). The chain is built from TRBV4-3 and TRBJ2-3, with a tentative D call TRBD1 (5 bases). The CDR3 spells CASSQEDKGMDTQYF. CDR3 DNA: TGCGCCAGCAGCCAAGAGGACAAGGGGATGGATACGCAGTATTTT.